These 24 T cell receptor beta chains were all obtained from the same sample, sequenced in a study of blood T cells in healthy people across ages. Primers used in a second PCR of roughly 7 to 12 cycles were a sample-barcoded 5' primer and a J-beta primer mix. MiXCR, applied by TCRdb to the 5' RACE reads, yields one record per CDR3 protein. The sample includes around 690,000 distinct CDR3 sequences, roughly three fifths of them seen just once. The sample comprised blood. The receptors originated from a man aged 55 to 70 in good health.

This clonotype came up a few times. This chain joins TRBV7-2 and TRBJ1-5; 8 bases are shared with TRBD1. The CDR3 length is 17 residues. Germline CDR1 reads SGHTA; CDR2 reads FQGNSA. The V gene end was trimmed by 0 bases and the J gene end by 1 base; junction bases not matched to a gene: 5. CDR3 bases: TGTGCCAGCAGCTTAGCTGGCGGACAGGGAAGCAATCAGCCCCAGCATTTT. It yields the protein CASSLAGGQGSNQPQHF.

In this sample, this clonotype turned up once. CDR3 nucleotides: TGTGCCAGCAGCTTAGAACCGCCTTCCTGGGGTGAAAAACTGTTTTTT. It specifies CASSLEPPSWGEKLFF. This chain joins TRBV7-9 and TRBJ1-4; D unclear. The V and J ends lost 1 base and 7 bases respectively, with 16 bases between them. The CDR3 extends over 16 amino acids. Germline CDR1 is SEHNR and CDR2 is FQNEAQ (reference sequence).

The chain couples TRBV24-1 to TRBJ2-1, with 10 bases matching TRBD1. The trim removed 9 bases at V and 9 bases at J, leaving 10 bases unmatched. Germline V gene lookup returns CDR1 KGHDR and CDR2 SFDVKD. There are 14 residues in the CDR3. The CDR3 DNA reads as TGTGCCACCGGTTCGGGACAGGGGCACAGTGAGCAGTTCTTC. Its translation is CATGSGQGHSEQFF.

The rearrangement uses TRBV10-1 and TRBJ2-3; TRBD2 aligns across 8 bases. Per the germline V gene, CDR1 is WNHNN and CDR2 is SYGVQD (reference sequence). The CDR3 sequence is 15 residues long. J was trimmed by 6 bases and V by 6 bases; bases with no gene match: 11. In DNA, the CDR3 is TGCGCCAGCAGCCCGGGACTAGTCCTCTCGGATACGCAGTATTTT. This gives the protein CASSPGLVLSDTQYF.

This clonotype appeared a single time. This rearrangement joins TRBV24-1 to TRBJ2-3, with D possibly TRBD1 on 6 matching bases. The CDR3 has 14 residues. V was pared by 3 bases and J by 2 bases, with 8 bases between. Germline V CDR1 and CDR2: KGHDR, SFDVKD. The CDR3 bases are TGTGCCACCAGTGATGGGGGACACACAGATACGCAGTATTTT. This gives the protein CATSDGGHTDTQYF.

This clonotype appeared a few times. The chain employs TRBV20-1 and TRBJ1-4, with D perhaps TRBD1 (5 bases). This CDR3 is 12 amino acids long. Germline CDR1 DFQATT, CDR2 SNEGSKA (reference sequence). Between the trimmed V and J ends, which lost 4 bases and 6 bases, there was a span of 9 bases. CDR3 sequence: CSATDSDEKLFF. CDR3 DNA sequence: TGCAGTGCTACAGACAGTGATGAAAAACTGTTTTTT.

The J gene is TRBJ1-2, the V gene TRBV6-1; no clear D. Germline values: CDR1 MNHNS, CDR2 SASEGT. With 1 base removed from V and 8 bases from J, the gap between germline ends came to 5 bases. CDR3 length equals 11 residues. CDR3 sequence (DNA): TGTGCCAGCAGTGAAGTACTGGGCTACACCTTC. Protein product: CASSEVLGYTF.

V is TRBV27 and J is TRBJ2-7; D perhaps matches TRBD1 (8 bases). There are 15 residues in the CDR3. The V and J ends lost 6 bases and 1 base respectively, with 16 bases between them. CDR1 and CDR2 from the germline V gene are MNHEY and SMNVEV (reference sequence). The CDR3 sequence: CASRGGTGRSYEQYF. CDR3 bases: TGTGCCAGCAGGGGAGGGACAGGCAGGTCCTACGAGCAGTACTTC.

V and J are TRBV6-1 and TRBJ1-2; TRBD1 matches 8 bases. Per germline, CDR1 MNHNS and CDR2 SASEGT. This CDR3 spans 14 amino acids. V shed 6 bases and J 8 bases; nucleotides not matched to a gene: 11. The CDR3, as DNA: TGTGCCAGCAGCGCGGACAGGGCGATTGAGGGCTACACCTTC. Protein: CASSADRAIEGYTF.

The rearrangement links TRBV5-1 to TRBJ2-5; 11 bases are shared with TRBD2. Germline V lookup: CDR1 SGHRS, CDR2 YFSETQ. The CDR3 contains 15 residues. J gave up 4 bases and V 4 bases, and 6 bases lay outside the gene matches. DNA of the CDR3: TGCGCCAGCAGCGGCGGCGGGACTAGCGGAGAGACCCAGTACTTC. It codes for CASSGGGTSGETQYF.

Comments on this clonotype: A much larger clonotype is one base distant, so this may be a read error. The chain employs TRBV20-1 and TRBJ2-5, with TRBD2 matching over 12 bases. This CDR3 has 15 amino acids. Germline V gives CDR1 DFQATT, CDR2 SNEGSKA (reference sequence). The V and J ends lost 8 bases and 11 bases, in that order; junction bases with no gene match: 18. The CDR3 sequence is CSQARGTSGRNEQYF. The CDR3 DNA sequence: TGCAGTCAAGCAAGAGGGACTAGCGGGCGGAATGAGCAGTACTTC.

This clonotype was seen more than once but under ten times. This chain uses TRBV2 with TRBJ2-3, with D possibly matching TRBD2 (6 bases). The germline gives CDR1 SNHLY, CDR2 FYNNEI. V was cut by 7 bases and J by 4 bases, with 12 bases left in between. The CDR3 covers 13 residues. The CDR3 region is CASNGGLADTQYF. The CDR3 DNA reads TGTGCCAGCAATGGAGGGTTGGCAGATACGCAGTATTTT.

To note about this clonotype: This could be a read error, since a much larger clone is one nucleotide away. The chain links TRBV27 to TRBJ1-2; D is ambiguous. CDR1 MNHEY and CDR2 SMNVEV come from the germline V gene (reference sequence). The CDR3 loop spans 14 amino acids. V was clipped by 2 bases and J by 4 bases, with 11 bases between them. CDR3 sequence (DNA): TGTGCCAGCAGTTTAAGGCGGGAGCTCTATGGCTACACCTTC. It yields the protein CASSLRRELYGYTF.

This clonotype came up a few times. The rearrangement joins TRBV5-1 to TRBJ2-1, with 8 bases lining up with TRBD1. The ends lost 5 bases at V and 12 bases at J; junction bases unmatched: 4. The CDR3 is 11 amino acids. The germline gives CDR1 SGHRS, CDR2 YFSETQ. The CDR3 nucleotides are TGCGCCAGCAGGGACAGGGTAAGGCAGTTCTTC. It is translated as CASRDRVRQFF.

The chain uses TRBV9 and TRBJ2-1; no reliable D call. Trimming pared 4 bases from V and 8 bases from J, leaving 10 bases between. Germline values: CDR1 SGDLS, CDR2 YYNGEE. This CDR3 contains 12 residues. The CDR3 loop reads CASSYREDEQFF. DNA of the CDR3: TGTGCCAGCAGCTACCGAGAGGATGAGCAGTTCTTC.

The chain recombines TRBV6-1 with TRBJ2-3, with 14 bases that match TRBD2. The germline gives CDR1 MNHNS, CDR2 SASEGT. J was trimmed by 3 bases and V by 6 bases; bases with no gene match: 8. This CDR3 is 17 amino acids long. This chain's CDR3 is CASRGLAGVFGTDTQYF. CDR3 nucleotide sequence: TGTGCCAGCAGGGGACTAGCGGGGGTGTTTGGGACAGATACGCAGTATTTT.

The chain joins TRBV29-1 to TRBJ1-4, with TRBD1 as a possible D gene (5 bases). There are 13 residues in the CDR3. Germline V CDR1 and CDR2: SQVTM, ANQGSEA. V lost 4 bases to trimming and J lost 5 bases, with 11 bases between them. The DNA of the CDR3 is TGCAGCGTTGGGACAAGGAGGAATGAAAAACTGTTTTTT. Protein sequence: CSVGTRRNEKLFF.

This chain connects TRBV29-1 to TRBJ2-5, with D hard to call. The CDR3 has 12 residues. Deletions cut 5 bases from V and 0 bases from J, with 7 bases between. The V gene's germline CDR1 is SQVTM and CDR2 ANQGSEA. CDR3 coding DNA: TGCAGCGTTCGGCTGGACCAAGAGACCCAGTACTTC. Translation gives CSVRLDQETQYF.

This chain uses TRBV29-1 with TRBJ2-3, with 10 positions matching TRBD2. V lost 2 bases to trimming and J lost 3 bases; unmatched junction nucleotides: 5. Germline V gives CDR1 SQVTM, CDR2 ANQGSEA. The CDR3 sequence is 15 residues long. The CDR3 loop reads CSVELAGDETDTQYF. As DNA, the CDR3 is TGCAGCGTTGAACTAGCGGGAGATGAAACAGATACGCAGTATTTT.

This chain connects TRBV2 to TRBJ1-5, with D hard to call. The germline V gene has CDR1 SNHLY and CDR2 FYNNEI. The CDR3 covers 14 residues. V dropped 4 bases and J dropped 4 bases, with 11 bases sitting between them. CDR3 residues: CASSVYRENQPQHF. The CDR3 bases are TGTGCCAGCAGTGTCTATAGGGAAAATCAGCCCCAGCATTTT. Combining the CDR3 with reference TRBV2 and TRBJ1-5 gives the whole variable domain EPEVTQTPSHQVTQMGQEVILRCVPISNHLYFYWYRQILGQKVEFLVSFYNNEISEKSEIFDDQFSVERPDGSNFTLKIRSTKLEDSAMYFCASSVYRENQPQHFGDGTRLSIL.

The chain uses TRBV9 and TRBJ2-3; either TRBD1 or TRBD2 may supply D (5 bases each). Trimming pared 3 bases from V and 1 base from J, leaving 15 bases between. In germline, CDR1 is SGDLS, CDR2 YYNGEE. The CDR3 covers 16 residues. CDR3 nucleotide sequence: TGTGCCAGCAGCGCCCGAGAGGGGCACCGCACAGATACGCAGTATTTT. Its protein product is CASSAREGHRTDTQYF. The full variable domain, completed using reference TRBV9 and TRBJ2-3, is DSGVTQTPKHLITATGQRVTLRCSPRSGDLSVYWYQQSLDQGLQFLIQYYNGEERAKGNILERFSAQQFPDLHSELNLSSLELGDSALYFCASSAREGHRTDTQYFGPGTRLTVL.

This chain uses TRBV15 with TRBJ1-4, with TRBD1 identical over 10 bases. Germline V CDR1 and CDR2: LNHNV, YYDKDF (reference sequence). Trimming removed 2 bases from V and 8 bases from J; junction bases left unmatched: 8. The CDR3 is 16 residues long. This CDR3 reads CATSRNAGTGDEKLFF. Here the CDR3 DNA reads TGTGCCACCAGCAGAAACGCCGGGACAGGGGACGAAAAACTGTTTTTT.

This clonotype was picked up a small number of times. The gene calls are TRBV29-1 and TRBJ2-5; D gene uncertain. The CDR3 is 13 amino acids. V was clipped by 3 bases and J by 1 base, with 9 bases between them. Germline CDR1 reads SQVTM; CDR2 reads ANQGSEA. This chain's CDR3 is CSVDPRAQETQYF. The CDR3 bases are TGCAGCGTTGACCCAAGGGCCCAAGAGACCCAGTACTTC.

This sequence joins TRBV11-2 and TRBJ2-5, with D hard to call. CDR3 length: 14 amino acids. V dropped 5 bases and J dropped 1 base, with 11 bases sitting between them. From germline, CDR1 is SGHAT and CDR2 FQNNGV. In DNA form, the CDR3 reads TGTGCCAGCAGCCCAAATAGAGGCCAAGAGACCCAGTACTTC. Its protein product is CASSPNRGQETQYF.